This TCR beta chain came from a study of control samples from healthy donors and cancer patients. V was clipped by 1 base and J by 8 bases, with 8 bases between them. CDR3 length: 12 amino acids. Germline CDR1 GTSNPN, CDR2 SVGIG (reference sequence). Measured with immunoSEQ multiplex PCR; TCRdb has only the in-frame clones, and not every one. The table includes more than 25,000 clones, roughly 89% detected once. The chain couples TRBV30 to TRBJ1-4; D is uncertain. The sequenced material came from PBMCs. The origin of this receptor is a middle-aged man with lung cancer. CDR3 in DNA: TGTGCCTGGAGTGCGACAAGCGAAAAACTGTTTTTT. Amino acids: CAWSATSEKLFF.